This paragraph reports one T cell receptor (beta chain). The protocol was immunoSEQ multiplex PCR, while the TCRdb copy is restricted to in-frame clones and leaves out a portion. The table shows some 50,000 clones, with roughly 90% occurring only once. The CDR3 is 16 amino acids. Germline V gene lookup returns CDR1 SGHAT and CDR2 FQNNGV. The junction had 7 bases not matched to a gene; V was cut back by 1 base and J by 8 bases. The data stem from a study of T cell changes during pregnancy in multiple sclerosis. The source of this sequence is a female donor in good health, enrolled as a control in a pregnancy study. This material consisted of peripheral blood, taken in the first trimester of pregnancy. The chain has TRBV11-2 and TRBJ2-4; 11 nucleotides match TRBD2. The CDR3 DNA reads TGTGCCAGCAGCTTAGGTACTAGCGGGAGTTTCGACATTCAGTACTTC. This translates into CASSLGTSGSFDIQYF.